This TCR beta chain stems from a study of T-cell reconstitution after alpha-beta-depleted transplantation in children. Study-wide findings and caveats: Approximately two months post-transplant, alpha-beta T cells reportedly originated from several hundred expanded graft clones.

Molecular barcoding with unique molecular identifiers was used for the TCRbeta library. TCRdb called the PCR reads again in MiXCR, with one record for every CDR3 protein. Of about 260,000 distinct CDR3 sequences listed, 11% are singletons. The CDR3 has 16 amino acids. Germline-derived CDR1 and CDR2 are LGHDT and YNNKEL (reference sequence). About this clonotype: The antigen is unknown. A single base separates this from a much larger clone, so it may be a read error.

J is TRBJ2-4 and V is TRBV3-1; 9 nucleotides agree with TRBD1. The sequence was obtained from a male patient aged 2 to 10 who had a stem cell transplant for chronic granulomatous disease, so the T cells may come from the graft donor. Sequencing was performed on peripheral blood, taken 180 days after TCRalphabeta/CD19-depleted stem cell transplant. The CDR3 here is CASTHRGLGARNIQYF. CDR3 coding DNA: TGTGCCAGCACACACAGGGGGCTGGGGGCCAGAAACATTCAGTACTTC.